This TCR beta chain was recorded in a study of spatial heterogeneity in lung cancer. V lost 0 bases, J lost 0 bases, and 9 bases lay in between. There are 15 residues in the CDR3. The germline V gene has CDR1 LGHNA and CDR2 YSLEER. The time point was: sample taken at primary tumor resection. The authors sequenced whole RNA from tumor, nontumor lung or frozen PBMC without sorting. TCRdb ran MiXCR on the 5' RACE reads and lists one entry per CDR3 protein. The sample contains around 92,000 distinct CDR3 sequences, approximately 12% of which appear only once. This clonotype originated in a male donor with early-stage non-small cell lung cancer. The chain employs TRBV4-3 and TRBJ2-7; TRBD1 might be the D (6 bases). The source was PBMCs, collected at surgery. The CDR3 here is CASSQDVGGSYEQYF. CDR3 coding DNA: TGCGCCAGCAGCCAAGATGTAGGGGGCTCCTACGAGCAGTACTTC.